The sequence of this T cell receptor beta chain was determined in a study of T cell responses to AZD1222 COVID-19 vaccine. In germline, CDR1 is SGHTA, CDR2 FQGNSA. V dropped 5 bases and J dropped 8; count of bases not matched to a gene: 6. The CDR3 spans 13 residues. As for this clone: Its cognate antigen is unknown.

Produced via immunoSEQ multiplex PCR; TCRdb's table is partial and in-frame only. The repertoire includes 150,000 to 250,000 clones, 90% to 95% of them detected once, and approximately 3.4% sits in the top ten. Study findings and constraints: Dominant CD4 TCR responses targeted spike regions 160-218 and 743-854. Baseline testing showed seropositivity in only a handful of AZD1222 recipients. After the peak T cell response, and only then, were repertoires sampled. Donors were chiefly white British, with a greater number of females, and clonal diversity was perhaps underestimated.

The TCR was taken from an adult who received the AZD1222 COVID-19 vaccine. V and J are TRBV7-2 and TRBJ1-1, with TRBD1 matching 9 bases. The sample consisted of peripheral blood, taken 28 days after the second AZD1222 dose. The CDR3 region has the DNA TGTGCCAGCAGCAGGGGACAGGGAAAAGAAGCTTTCTTT. Its translation: CASSRGQGKEAFF.